These 13 T cell receptor beta chains were sequenced from one sample in a study of shared clonotypes between healthy human individuals. Profiling relied on immunoSEQ multiplex PCR, and the TCRdb table lists in-frame clones only, not all of them. In the table there are about 1.1 million clones, approximately 75% of which are singletons. Sequenced material: memory CD4+ T cells from PBMCs. Regarding subset: CD45RA-negative fraction. Receptor source: a man younger than 35 in good health. Some clones in this sample may be carry-over from other donors' samples.

In its sample, this clone was seen a few times. The V gene is TRBV30, the J gene TRBJ1-1; a possible D gene is TRBD1 (6 bases). CDR3 length: 17 residues. Germline V gene lookup returns CDR1 GTSNPN and CDR2 SVGIG (reference sequence). The V gene lost 2 bases and the J gene lost 1 base, with 20 bases spanning the gap. For the CDR3, the DNA is TGTGCCTGGAGTCTCGTTTTCGGGGGGGGCGAGAACACTGAAGCTTTCTTT. Translating gives CAWSLVFGGGENTEAFF.

Note on this clone: A single base separates this from a much larger clone, so it may be a read error. The chain joins TRBV11-2 to TRBJ1-5, with 9 bases fitting TRBD1. In germline, CDR1 is SGHAT, CDR2 FQNNGV. The V gene end was trimmed by 4 bases and the J gene end by 7 bases; junction bases not matched to a gene: 2. The CDR3 totals 13 residues. CDR3 region: CASSWDREQPQHF. The CDR3, as DNA: TGTGCCAGCAGCTGGGACAGGGAACAGCCCCAGCATTTT.

V is TRBV7-9 and J is TRBJ2-5; no reliable D call. V was cut by 5 bases and J by 1 base, with 14 bases left in between. The CDR3 has 15 amino acids. CDR1 SEHNR and CDR2 FQNEAQ come from the germline V gene (reference sequence). In nucleotides, the CDR3 is TGTGCCAGCAGCCCCAGCTCGCGGACCCAAGAGACCCAGTACTTC. Its translation: CASSPSSRTQETQYF.

This chain links TRBV5-1 with TRBJ2-1; D call uncertain. The CDR3 covers 14 residues. Trimming removed 5 bases at V and 0 bases at J, with 9 bases between. CDR1 is SGHRS, CDR2 YFSETQ, per germline. The CDR3: CASSYLVSYNEQFF. In nucleotides, the CDR3 is TGCGCCAGCAGTTATCTCGTCTCCTACAATGAGCAGTTCTTC.

The J gene is TRBJ1-1, the V gene TRBV2, with TRBD1 as a possible D gene (6 bases). The CDR3 loop spans 13 amino acids. Deletions cut 7 bases from V and 1 base from J, with 10 bases between. Germline CDR1 is SNHLY and CDR2 is FYNNEI. The CDR3 bases are TGTGCCAGCACCCGGGACAAGAACACTGAAGCTTTCTTT. It yields the protein CASTRDKNTEAFF.

CDR3 residues: CASSGRTGGFGYTF. As DNA, the CDR3 is TGTGCCAGCAGCGGTCGGACAGGGGGCTTTGGCTACACCTTC. This rearrangement joins TRBV11-1 to TRBJ1-2, with 11 positions matching TRBD1. V shed 5 bases, J shed 7 bases, and the junction held 6 bases outside the gene matches. The CDR3 has 14 residues. Germline CDR1 and CDR2: SGHAT and FQDESV (reference sequence).

CDR3 loop: CASSPTAANEQFF. In DNA, the CDR3 is TGTGCCAGCAGCCCCACAGCGGCCAATGAGCAGTTCTTC. V usage is TRBV11-2 and J usage is TRBJ2-1; D is perhaps TRBD2 (5 bases). CDR3 length: 13 residues. CDR1 is SGHAT, CDR2 FQNNGV, per germline. Trimming removed 5 bases at V and 6 bases at J, with 11 bases between.

This clone was picked up a small number of times. The chain carries TRBV5-6 and TRBJ1-2, with 9 positions matching TRBD1. Germline CDR1 is SGHDT and CDR2 is YYEEEE. The CDR3 is 13 amino acids. V lost 3 bases to trimming and J lost 7 bases; unmatched junction nucleotides: 4. Here the CDR3 DNA reads TGTGCCAGCAGCTGGACGGACAGGGGTGGCTACACCTTC. It specifies CASSWTDRGGYTF.

This clone has a single count. The rearrangement links TRBV11-2 to TRBJ2-3; no firm D call. V was shortened by 1 base and J by 6 bases, with 14 bases between the two germline ends. This CDR3 is built from 15 residues. The germline V gene has CDR1 SGHAT and CDR2 FQNNGV. The CDR3 sequence is CASSLGLLAGDTQYF. CDR3 sequence (DNA): TGTGCCAGCAGCTTAGGCCTCTTAGCTGGGGATACGCAGTATTTT.

The chain joins TRBV11-3 to TRBJ1-1; D is perhaps TRBD1 (5 bases). CDR3 length: 14 amino acids. Germline V CDR1 and CDR2: SGHNT, YENEEA. Between the trimmed V and J ends, which lost 5 bases and 0 bases, there was a span of 10 bases. The CDR3 loop is CASSPGRMNTEAFF. CDR3 sequence (DNA): TGTGCCAGCAGCCCGGGACGGATGAACACTGAAGCTTTCTTT. Complete variable domain (other parts from reference TRBV11-3 and TRBJ1-1): EAGVVQSPRYKIIEKKQPVAFWCNPISGHNTLYWYLQNLGQGPELLIRYENEEAVDDSQLPKDRFSAERLKGVDSTLKIQPAELGDSAVYLCASSPGRMNTEAFFGQGTRLTVV.

The chain employs TRBV5-8 and TRBJ2-7, with D maybe TRBD2 (6 bases). This CDR3 comprises 14 residues. V lost 0 bases and J lost 7, with 14 bases in between. CDR1 SGHTS and CDR2 YDEGEE come from the germline V gene. The CDR3 DNA reads as TGTGCCAGCAGCTTGGGGCCGGGGGTCTTGGAGCAGTACTTC. This encodes CASSLGPGVLEQYF.

The table lists this clone with a count of one. The chain combines TRBV7-9 with TRBJ1-2; tentative D call: TRBD1 (5 bases). The CDR3 loop spans 18 amino acids. CDR1 SEHNR and CDR2 FQNEAQ come from the germline V gene (reference sequence). V was pared by 1 base and J by 4 bases, with 22 bases between. CDR3 sequence reads: CASSLVTPGRAASYGYTF. The CDR3 DNA sequence: TGTGCCAGCAGCTTAGTCACCCCCGGCAGGGCGGCTAGCTATGGCTACACCTTC. Variable domain in full (rest from reference TRBV7-9 and TRBJ1-2): DTGVSQNPRHKITKRGQNVTFRCDPISEHNRLYWYRQTLGQGPEFLTYFQNEAQLEKSRLLSDRFSAERPKGSFSTLEIQRTEQGDSAMYLCASSLVTPGRAASYGYTFGSGTRLTVV.

The chain combines TRBV28 with TRBJ2-7, with D perhaps being TRBD1 or TRBD2 (5 bases each). Trimming took 6 bases from V and 2 from J, leaving 11 bases between them. The germline CDR1 and CDR2 sequences are MDHEN and SYDVKM. This CDR3 comprises 13 residues. CDR3 bases: TGTGCCAGCAGCCCAGGGAGAGCCTACGAGCAGTACTTC. Translating gives CASSPGRAYEQYF.